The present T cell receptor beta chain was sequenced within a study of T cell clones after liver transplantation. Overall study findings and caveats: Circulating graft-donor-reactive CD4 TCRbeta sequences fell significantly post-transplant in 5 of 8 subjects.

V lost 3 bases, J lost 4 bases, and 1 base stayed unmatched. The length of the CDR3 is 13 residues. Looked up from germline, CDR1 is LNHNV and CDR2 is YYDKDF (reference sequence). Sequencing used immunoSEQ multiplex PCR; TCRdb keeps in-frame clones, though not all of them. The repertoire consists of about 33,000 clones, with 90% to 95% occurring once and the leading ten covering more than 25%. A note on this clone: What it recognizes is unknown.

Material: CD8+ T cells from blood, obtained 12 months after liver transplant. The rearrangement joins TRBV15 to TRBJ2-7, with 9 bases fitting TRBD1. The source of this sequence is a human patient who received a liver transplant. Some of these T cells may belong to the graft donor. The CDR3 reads CATSRTGGYEQYF. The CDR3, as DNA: TGTGCCACCAGCAGGACAGGGGGGTACGAGCAGTACTTC.